This T cell receptor (beta chain) was identified during a study of identical twins. Unique molecular identifiers were present on the cDNA, which also gained a universal primer site by template switching. TCRdb reanalysed the 5' RACE reads using MiXCR and keeps one entry per CDR3 protein. The table has 700,000 or so distinct CDR3 sequences, around 8.3% seen once; the top ten hold approximately 0.96%. Whole-study findings and limits: Abundant beta clonotypes from cord blood bore fewer insertions; memory repertoires lacked this pattern. Zero-insertion results could be subject to partial confounding by invariant MAIT and iNKT cells. In drawing conclusions, the study used cross-sectional statistical analysis and did not follow the same donors.

Germline loops: CDR1 MNHEY, CDR2 SVGEGT. The CDR3 has 16 residues. Trimming removed 6 bases from V and 1 base from J, with 16 bases in between. About this clonotype itself: Antigen unknown.

This sample was shared with a second study, whose subject was yellow fever vaccine responses in identical twins.

The rearrangement links TRBV6-2 or TRBV6-3 to TRBJ2-4; D may match TRBD1 or TRBD2 (6 bases each). The sample comprised PBMCs. This clonotype was sampled from a woman younger than 35 in good health. This CDR3 is CASRPDSRGAKNIQYF. In DNA, the CDR3 is TGTGCCAGCAGGCCGGACAGCCGGGGGGCCAAAAACATTCAGTACTTC.